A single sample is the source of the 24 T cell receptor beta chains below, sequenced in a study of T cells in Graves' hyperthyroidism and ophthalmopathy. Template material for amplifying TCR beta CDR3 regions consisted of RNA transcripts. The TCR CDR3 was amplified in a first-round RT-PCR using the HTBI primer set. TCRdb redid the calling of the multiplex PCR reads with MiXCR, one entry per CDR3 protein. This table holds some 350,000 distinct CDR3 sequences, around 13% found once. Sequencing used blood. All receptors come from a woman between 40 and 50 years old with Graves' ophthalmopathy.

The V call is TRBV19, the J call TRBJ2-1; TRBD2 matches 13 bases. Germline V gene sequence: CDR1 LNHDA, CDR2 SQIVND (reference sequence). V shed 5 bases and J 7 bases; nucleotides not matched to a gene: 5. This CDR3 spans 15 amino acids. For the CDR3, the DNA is TGTGCCAGTAGTTTTACTAGCGGGAGGGGGAATGAGCAGTTCTTC. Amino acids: CASSFTSGRGNEQFF. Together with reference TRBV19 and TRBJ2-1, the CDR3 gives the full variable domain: DGGITQSPKYLFRKEGQNVTLSCEQNLNHDAMYWYRQDPGQGLRLIYYSQIVNDFQKGDIAEGYSVSREKKESFPLTVTSAQKNPTAFYLCASSFTSGRGNEQFFGPGTRLTVL.

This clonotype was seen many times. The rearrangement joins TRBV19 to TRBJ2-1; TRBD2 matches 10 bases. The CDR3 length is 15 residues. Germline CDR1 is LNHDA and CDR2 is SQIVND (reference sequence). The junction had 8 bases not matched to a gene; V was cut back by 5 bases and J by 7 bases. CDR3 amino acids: CASSSEPSGSNEQFF. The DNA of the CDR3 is TGTGCCAGTAGTTCAGAACCTAGCGGGAGTAATGAGCAGTTCTTC.

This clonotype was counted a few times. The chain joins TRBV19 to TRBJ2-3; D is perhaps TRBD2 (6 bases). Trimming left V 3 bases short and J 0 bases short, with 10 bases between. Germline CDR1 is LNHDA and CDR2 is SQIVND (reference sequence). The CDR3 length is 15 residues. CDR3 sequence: CASSMLAGSTDTQYF. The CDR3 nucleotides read TGTGCCAGTAGTATGTTGGCGGGAAGCACAGATACGCAGTATTTT.

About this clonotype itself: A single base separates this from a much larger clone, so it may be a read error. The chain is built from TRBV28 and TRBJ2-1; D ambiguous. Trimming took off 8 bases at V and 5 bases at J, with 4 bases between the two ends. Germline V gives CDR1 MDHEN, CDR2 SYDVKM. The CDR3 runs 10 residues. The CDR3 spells CASGDNEQFF. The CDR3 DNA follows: TGTGCCAGCGGGGACAATGAGCAGTTCTTC.

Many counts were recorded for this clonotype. This CDR3 reads CASSWTNEQFF. CDR3 bases: TGTGCCAGCAGTTGGACGAATGAGCAGTTCTTC. V gene TRBV6-2 or TRBV6-3 combines with J gene TRBJ2-1, with D hard to call. This CDR3 spans 11 amino acids. V gave up 4 bases and J gave up 7 bases, with 5 bases separating them. CDR1 is MNHEY, CDR2 SVGEGT, per germline.

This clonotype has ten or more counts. The CDR3 nucleotides are TGTGCCAGCAGCTTTGGACAGGCGGGCACAGATACGCAGTATTTT. It encodes CASSFGQAGTDTQYF. This chain links TRBV11-1 with TRBJ2-3, with 7 bases lining up with TRBD1. This CDR3 is built from 15 residues. The germline V gene has CDR1 SGHAT and CDR2 FQDESV (reference sequence). V was clipped by 3 bases and J by 1 base; unmatched bases: 4.

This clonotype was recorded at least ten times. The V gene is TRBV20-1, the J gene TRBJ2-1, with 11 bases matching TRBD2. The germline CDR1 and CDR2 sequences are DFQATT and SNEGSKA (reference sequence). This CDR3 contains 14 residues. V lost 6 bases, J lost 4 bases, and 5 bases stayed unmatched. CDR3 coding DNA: TGCAGTGCCCTGGGACTAGCGGATTACAATGAGCAGTTCTTC. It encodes CSALGLADYNEQFF.

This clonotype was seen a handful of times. The CDR3 DNA reads as TGCGCCAGTCACGTTCCAGGTTTGAACACCGGGGAGCTGTTTTTT. As protein: CASHVPGLNTGELFF. V gene TRBV5-1 combines with J gene TRBJ2-2; no definite D call. In germline, CDR1 is SGHRS, CDR2 YFSETQ. Trimming left V 8 bases short and J 1 base short, with 15 bases between. The CDR3 has 15 amino acids.

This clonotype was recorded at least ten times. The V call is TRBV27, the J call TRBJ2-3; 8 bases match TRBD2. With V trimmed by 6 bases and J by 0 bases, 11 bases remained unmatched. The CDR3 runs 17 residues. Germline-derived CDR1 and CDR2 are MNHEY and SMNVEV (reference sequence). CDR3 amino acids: CASSPGLVFGSTDTQYF. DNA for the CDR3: TGTGCCAGCAGCCCGGGACTAGTTTTTGGGAGCACAGATACGCAGTATTTT.

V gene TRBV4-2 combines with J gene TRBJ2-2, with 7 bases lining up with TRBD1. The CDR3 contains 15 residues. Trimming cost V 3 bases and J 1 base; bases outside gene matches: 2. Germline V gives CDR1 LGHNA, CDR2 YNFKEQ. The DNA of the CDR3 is TGTGCCAGCAGCCACGGACAGGAGAACACCGGGGAGCTGTTTTTT. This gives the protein CASSHGQENTGELFF.

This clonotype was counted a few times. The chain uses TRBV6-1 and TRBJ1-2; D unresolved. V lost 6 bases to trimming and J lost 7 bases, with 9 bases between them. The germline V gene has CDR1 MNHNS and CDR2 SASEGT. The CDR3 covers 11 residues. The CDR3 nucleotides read TGTGCCAGCAGCCCCGATAGTGGCTACACCTTC. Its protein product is CASSPDSGYTF.

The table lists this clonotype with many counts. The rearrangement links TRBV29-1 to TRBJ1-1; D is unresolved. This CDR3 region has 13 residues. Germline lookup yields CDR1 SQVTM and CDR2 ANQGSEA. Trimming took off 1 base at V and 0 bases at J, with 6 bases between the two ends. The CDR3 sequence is CSVEVGVNTEAFF. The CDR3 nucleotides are TGCAGCGTTGAAGTTGGGGTGAACACTGAAGCTTTCTTT.

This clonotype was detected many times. Here the CDR3 reads CSAQDTETNEKLFF. CDR3 DNA sequence: TGCAGTGCCCAGGACACGGAAACTAATGAAAAACTGTTTTTT. The genes are TRBV20-1 and TRBJ1-4; D is perhaps TRBD1 (5 bases). Germline values: CDR1 DFQATT, CDR2 SNEGSKA (reference sequence). Trimming shortened V by 6 bases and J by 1 base, and 12 bases separated the two germline ends. The CDR3 loop spans 14 amino acids.

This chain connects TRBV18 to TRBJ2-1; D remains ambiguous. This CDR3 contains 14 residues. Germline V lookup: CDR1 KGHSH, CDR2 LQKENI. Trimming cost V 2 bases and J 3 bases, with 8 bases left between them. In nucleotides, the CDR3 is TGTGCCAGCTCACCAACTGGGAACTACAATGAGCAGTTCTTC. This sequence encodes CASSPTGNYNEQFF.

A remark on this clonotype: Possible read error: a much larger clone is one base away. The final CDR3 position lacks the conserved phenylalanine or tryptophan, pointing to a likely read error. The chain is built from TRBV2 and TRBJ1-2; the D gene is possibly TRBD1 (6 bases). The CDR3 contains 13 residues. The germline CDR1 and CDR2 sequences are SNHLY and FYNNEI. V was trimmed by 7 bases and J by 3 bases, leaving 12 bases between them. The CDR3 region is CASILRTDYGYTL. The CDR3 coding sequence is TGTGCCAGCATTCTACGGACAGACTATGGCTACACCCTC.

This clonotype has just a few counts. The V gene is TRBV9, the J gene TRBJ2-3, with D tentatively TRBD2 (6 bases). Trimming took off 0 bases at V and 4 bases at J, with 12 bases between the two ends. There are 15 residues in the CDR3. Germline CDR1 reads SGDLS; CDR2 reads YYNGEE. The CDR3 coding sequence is TGTGCCAGCAGCGTAGATCCCAGCGGGTCAGATACGCAGTATTTT. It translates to CASSVDPSGSDTQYF.

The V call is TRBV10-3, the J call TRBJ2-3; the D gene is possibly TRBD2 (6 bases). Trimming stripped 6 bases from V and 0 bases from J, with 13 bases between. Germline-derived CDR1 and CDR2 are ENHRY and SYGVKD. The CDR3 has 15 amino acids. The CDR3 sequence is CAISRTGTSTDTQYF. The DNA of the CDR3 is TGTGCCATCAGCCGTACCGGGACTAGCACAGATACGCAGTATTTT.

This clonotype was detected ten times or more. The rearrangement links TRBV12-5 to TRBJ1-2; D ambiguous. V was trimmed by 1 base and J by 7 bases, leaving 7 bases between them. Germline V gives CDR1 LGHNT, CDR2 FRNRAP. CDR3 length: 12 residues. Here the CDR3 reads CASGLGDGGYTF. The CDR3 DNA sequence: TGTGCTAGTGGTTTGGGAGATGGTGGCTACACCTTC.

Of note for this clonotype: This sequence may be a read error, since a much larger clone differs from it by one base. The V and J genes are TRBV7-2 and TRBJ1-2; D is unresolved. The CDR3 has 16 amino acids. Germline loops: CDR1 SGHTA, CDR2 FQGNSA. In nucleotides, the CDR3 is TGTGCCAGCAGCTTAACGAGTGGCAGGCTGAACTATGGCTACGCCTTC. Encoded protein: CASSLTSGRLNYGYAF.

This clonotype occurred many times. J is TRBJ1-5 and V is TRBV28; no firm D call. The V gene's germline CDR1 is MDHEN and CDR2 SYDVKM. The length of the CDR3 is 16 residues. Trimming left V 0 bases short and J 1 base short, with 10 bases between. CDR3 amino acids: CASSLWIRESNQPQHF. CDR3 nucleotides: TGTGCCAGCAGTTTATGGATTAGGGAGAGCAATCAGCCCCAGCATTTT.

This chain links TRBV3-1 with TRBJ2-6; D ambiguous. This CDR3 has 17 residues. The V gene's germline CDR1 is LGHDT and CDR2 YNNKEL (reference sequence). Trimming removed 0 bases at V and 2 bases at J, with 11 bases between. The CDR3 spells CASSQDPRSAGANVLTF. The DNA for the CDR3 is TGTGCCAGCAGCCAAGATCCCAGGTCTGCTGGGGCCAACGTCCTGACTTTC.

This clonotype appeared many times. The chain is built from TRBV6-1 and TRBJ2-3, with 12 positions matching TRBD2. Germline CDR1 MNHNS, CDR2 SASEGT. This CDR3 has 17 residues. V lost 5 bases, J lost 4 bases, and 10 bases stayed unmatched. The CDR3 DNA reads TGTGCCAGCAGTTACTTTCTAGCGGGAGGGCCGTCAGATACGCAGTATTTT. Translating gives CASSYFLAGGPSDTQYF.

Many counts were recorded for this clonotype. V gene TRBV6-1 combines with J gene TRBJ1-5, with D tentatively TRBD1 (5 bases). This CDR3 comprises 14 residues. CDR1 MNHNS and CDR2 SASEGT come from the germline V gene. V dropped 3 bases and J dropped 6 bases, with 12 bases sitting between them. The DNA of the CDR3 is TGTGCCAGCAGTGAGGGGGTTTTCGCTCAGCCCCAGCATTTT. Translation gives CASSEGVFAQPQHF.

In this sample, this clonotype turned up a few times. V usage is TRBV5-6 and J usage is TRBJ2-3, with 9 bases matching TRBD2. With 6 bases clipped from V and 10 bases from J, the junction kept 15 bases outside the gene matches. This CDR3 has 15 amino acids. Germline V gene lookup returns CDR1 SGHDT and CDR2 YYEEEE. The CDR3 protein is CASILRGASGDAQYF. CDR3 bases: TGTGCCAGCATCCTTCGCGGGGCTAGCGGGGACGCGCAGTATTTT. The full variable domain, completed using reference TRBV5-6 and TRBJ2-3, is DAGVTQSPTHLIKTRGQQVTLRCSPKSGHDTVSWYQQALGQGPQFIFQYYEEEERQRGNFPDRFSGHQFPNYSSELNVNALLLGDSALYLCASILRGASGDAQYFGPGTRLTVL.